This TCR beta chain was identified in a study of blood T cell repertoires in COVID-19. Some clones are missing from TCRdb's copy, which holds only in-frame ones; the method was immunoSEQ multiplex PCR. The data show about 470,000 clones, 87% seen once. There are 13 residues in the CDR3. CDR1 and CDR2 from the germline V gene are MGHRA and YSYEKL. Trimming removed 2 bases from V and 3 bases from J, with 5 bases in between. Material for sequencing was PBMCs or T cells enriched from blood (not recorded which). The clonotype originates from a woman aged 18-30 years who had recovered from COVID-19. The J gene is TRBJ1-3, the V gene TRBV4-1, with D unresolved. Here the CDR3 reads CASSQIYGNTIYF. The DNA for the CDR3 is TGCGCCAGCAGCCAAATTTATGGAAACACCATATATTTT.